This T cell receptor beta chain was obtained from a study of Ad26.COV2.S vaccination and SARS-CoV-2 variants. Indicated treatment: roughly 19 received Ad26.COV2.S at low or high dose, single or two shots; about 5 received placebo; per-sample allocation not given. Specimens were obtained on day 63 following the first vaccine or placebo injection. Based in Boston, the donor was an adult of 18-55 years. V shed 4 bases and J 4 bases; nucleotides not matched to a gene: 6. Germline V gene sequence: CDR1 LGHNA, CDR2 YNFKEQ. This CDR3 is 14 amino acids long. Profiled with immunoSEQ multiplex PCR; TCRdb holds only in-frame clones, not every one. The sample records about 350,000 clones, about 86% being singletons.

Sequencing used peripheral blood, obtained in a trial of Ad26.COV2.S vaccine versus placebo. The rearrangement links TRBV4-2 to TRBJ2-7; 8 bases match TRBD1. The TCR was taken from a person aged 18-65 years who received the Ad26.COV2.S COVID-19 vaccine or a placebo. CDR3 sequence reads: CASSPPGQAYEQYF. The CDR3 DNA is TGTGCCAGCAGCCCACCGGGACAGGCTTACGAGCAGTACTTC.